The rows below give T cell receptor beta chains drawn from one sample of a study of CD8 T cells in Susac syndrome. TCRdb used MiXCR to reprocess the immunoSEQ multiplex PCR reads, holding one entry per CDR3 protein. The data hold 150,000 to 200,000 distinct CDR3 sequences, with nearly 95% observed a single time. The specimen sequenced was CD4+ T cells from PBMCs. All receptors come from a human donor with multiple sclerosis. Both conserved end residues are part of each CDR3. Each record gives: CDR3 protein, D gene, V gene. The D gene is left open where the match is weak.

CAWSLRGGLVGNEQFF,TRBD2,TRBV30
CSLQRWETQYF,NA,TRBV20-1
CAWRALEGWKTQYF,NA,TRBV30
CASTEPGRQNTEAFF,NA,TRBV3-1
CSVSDTEAFF,NA,TRBV29-1
CASSWGAQQPQHF,NA,TRBV6-5
CAISRGGPSEQFF,TRBD2,TRBV10-3
CASSITGTGTTEAFF,TRBD1,TRBV5-1
CASSTNYGYTF,NA,TRBV18
CASSPMTSGGQTQYF,NA,TRBV3-1
CASSPGGLYEQYF,NA,TRBV7-9
CAISESGTGYTF,NA,TRBV10-3
CAWSLRRTNEAFF,NA,TRBV30
CASSSTRGANTEAFF,NA,TRBV6-6
CASSLERLGGANVLTF,NA,TRBV5-4
CASGGSQRDTQYF,NA,TRBV9
CSARPNRDLQGSEQYF,NA,TRBV20-1
CASSWGANTQYF,NA,TRBV5-4
CASSFFGNNQPQHF,NA,TRBV7-2
CASTLAGTYNEQFF,TRBD2,TRBV7-9
CASSSTRGGYGYTF,NA,TRBV7-9
CASSWGQGDTEAFF,TRBD1,TRBV5-4
CSATYGWSSYEQYF,NA,TRBV20-1
CATSGTSGSFHEQFF,TRBD2,TRBV2
CASSQDLGGIREKLFF,NA,TRBV14
CASSWRAGGLGGSSYEQYF,TRBD1,TRBV27
CSASLAGRVETQYF,TRBD2,TRBV20-1
CASSTSGSNEQFF,TRBD2,TRBV7-9
CASSPWQQDTQYF,NA,TRBV3-1
CASSRSGQGLNF,TRBD1,TRBV3-1
CASSLEGEKLFF,NA,TRBV7-9
CHWGPRYEQYF,NA,TRBV5-6
CASSAYSGANVLTF,NA,TRBV9
CASSVNSYNEQFF,NA,TRBV2
CASSQDQARGYTF,NA,TRBV4-1
CASSPPGTQSYEQYF,NA,TRBV5-4
CSAQGGGVLDEQFF,NA,TRBV20-1
CASSGSSGSFNEQFF,TRBD2,TRBV27
CASKPEGSYEQYF,NA,TRBV6-2/TRBV6-3
CASSIMGGEQFF,NA,TRBV5-4
CASSPNTAETQYF,NA,TRBV5-5
CSVQVPQGTAEAFF,TRBD1,TRBV20-1
CASSEEQEQYF,NA,TRBV2
CASSQAGTGGSEQYF,TRBD1,TRBV3-1
CASSDRSSGANVLTF,NA,TRBV27
CASSKECGTYEQYF,NA,TRBV21-1
CSVEDRGLGTEAFF,TRBD1,TRBV29-1
CARGHANTEAFF,NA,TRBV30
CSAIGLAGTPSETQYF,TRBD2,TRBV20-1
CSAPADNSYEQYF,NA,TRBV20-1
CATSAYLEQFF,NA,TRBV24-1
CASSLRAAKNIQYF,NA,TRBV27
CASSSGQGAYEQYF,NA,TRBV12-3/TRBV12-4
CASSPGSLAGGPGEQFF,TRBD2,TRBV5-1
CASSPIQGSGSEAFF,NA,TRBV3-1
CSARGATPARFF,NA,TRBV20-1
CASSLGGDETQYF,NA,TRBV7-3
CASSQGAGYTEAFF,NA,TRBV4-1
CATTGGPRINIQYF,TRBD2,TRBV7-2
CASIGGGTGINYGYTF,TRBD1,TRBV7-2